The 27 T cell receptor beta chains in this list originate from one sample, sequenced in a study of blood T cell repertoires in COVID-19. Data came from immunoSEQ multiplex PCR; TCRdb stores just in-frame clones and leaves some out. The sample has about 200,000 clones; approximately 85% are singletons. Sequencing was done on a sample of peripheral blood. These receptors were obtained from a woman in her seventies with COVID-19, enrolled during active disease.

This clone was picked up a small number of times. The chain has TRBV6-2 or TRBV6-3 and TRBJ1-1; D unresolved. Germline lookup yields CDR1 MNHEY and CDR2 SVGEGT. This CDR3 is 15 amino acids long. The V end lost 0 bases, the J end lost 0 bases, and 8 bases lay between the germline ends. The CDR3 DNA sequence: TGTGCCAGCAGTTACTCCCGTACAGTGAACACTGAAGCTTTCTTT. It codes for CASSYSRTVNTEAFF.

This chain's CDR3 is CASSLTANTGELFF. The CDR3, as DNA: TGTGCCAGCAGCTTAACAGCCAACACCGGGGAGCTGTTTTTT. J is TRBJ2-2 and V is TRBV5-5; D is ambiguous. The CDR3 consists of 14 residues. The V gene lost 2 bases and the J gene lost 2 bases, with 7 bases spanning the gap. Germline assignment: CDR1 SGHKS and CDR2 YYEKEE (reference sequence).

The V call is TRBV5-5, the J call TRBJ2-1; TRBD2 agrees at 10 bases. V lost 0 bases, J lost 7 bases, and 4 bases stayed unmatched. CDR1 is SGHKS and CDR2 is YYEKEE in the germline V gene (reference sequence). The CDR3 sequence is 15 residues long. CDR3 nucleotides: TGTGCCAGCAGCTTGGCTAGCGGGGGCATAAATGAGCAGTTCTTC. Protein sequence: CASSLASGGINEQFF. The full variable domain, its missing parts supplied by reference TRBV5-5 and TRBJ2-1, is DAGVTQSPTHLIKTRGQQVTLRCSPISGHKSVSWYQQVLGQGPQFIFQYYEKEERGRGNFPDRFSARQFPNYSSELNVNALLLGDSALYLCASSLASGGINEQFFGPGTRLTVL.

The chain couples TRBV11-3 to TRBJ1-1; D is undetermined. CDR1 and CDR2 from the germline V gene are SGHNT and YENEEA. The V and J ends lost 3 bases and 1 base respectively, with 12 bases between them. The CDR3 spans 15 residues. The CDR3 DNA reads TGTGCCAGCAGCTTCCGGGAGCTGGGGAACACTGAAGCTTTCTTT. It encodes CASSFRELGNTEAFF.

The V call is TRBV5-4, the J call TRBJ1-1; D is ambiguous. Germline CDR1 is SGHNT and CDR2 is YYREEE (reference sequence). The CDR3 is made up of 15 amino acids. Trimming left V 4 bases short and J 1 base short, with 14 bases between. CDR3 bases: TGTGCCAGCAGCCCCAAAGGAGCTAAGAACACTGAAGCTTTCTTT. Its translation: CASSPKGAKNTEAFF.

This chain uses TRBV5-4 with TRBJ2-5, with D possibly matching TRBD2 (5 bases). The germline V and J ends were trimmed by 4 bases and 2 bases, with 12 bases remaining between them. The CDR3 runs to 14 residues. Germline V gene lookup returns CDR1 SGHNT and CDR2 YYREEE (reference sequence). CDR3 sequence: CASSSNRGQETQYF. The CDR3 DNA sequence: TGTGCCAGCAGCAGCAATAGAGGGCAAGAGACCCAGTACTTC.

The chain links TRBV19 to TRBJ1-2, with 11 bases matching TRBD1. The junction had 6 bases not matched to a gene; V was cut back by 9 bases and J by 0 bases. Germline V gene lookup returns CDR1 LNHDA and CDR2 SQIVND (reference sequence). This CDR3 has 15 amino acids. For the CDR3, the DNA is TGTGCCAGGAAAGGGACAGGGGGGCCTAACTATGGCTACACCTTC. This encodes CARKGTGGPNYGYTF.

In this sample, this clone turned up a few times. The rearrangement uses TRBV30 and TRBJ2-7; 7 bases align to TRBD1. After removal of 0 bases from V and 5 bases from J, the junction contained 4 bases not matched to a gene. The CDR3 is 13 amino acids. Germline V CDR1 and CDR2: GTSNPN, SVGIG (reference sequence). This CDR3 is CAWSVTGVHEQYF. CDR3 bases: TGTGCCTGGAGTGTAACAGGGGTCCACGAGCAGTACTTC. The entire variable domain, with the rest obtained from reference TRBV30 and TRBJ2-7, is as follows: SQTIHQWPATLVQPVGSPLSLECTVEGTSNPNLYWYRQAAGRGLQLLFYSVGIGQISSEVPQNLSASRPQDRQFILSSKKLLLSDSGFYLCAWSVTGVHEQYFGPGTRLTVT.

The table lists this clone with a few counts. The rearrangement links TRBV9 to TRBJ1-2; D is perhaps TRBD1 (5 bases). Trimming shortened V by 0 bases and J by 3 bases, and 9 bases separated the two germline ends. The CDR3 totals 14 residues. CDR1 is SGDLS and CDR2 is YYNGEE in the germline V gene. Here the CDR3 reads CASSVAGSDYGYTF. The CDR3 coding sequence is TGTGCCAGCAGCGTAGCAGGGTCCGACTATGGCTACACCTTC.

The rearrangement uses TRBV29-1 and TRBJ1-1; 8 nucleotides agree with TRBD1. CDR1 is SQVTM, CDR2 ANQGSEA, per germline. There are 14 residues in the CDR3. V lost 3 bases to trimming and J lost 4 bases; unmatched junction nucleotides: 7. In DNA form, the CDR3 reads TGCAGCGTTGAGCCGACAGGGGCAGGCACTGAAGCTTTCTTT. Amino acids: CSVEPTGAGTEAFF.

The table lists this clone with a few counts. The V gene is TRBV28, the J gene TRBJ1-2; 7 nucleotides match TRBD1. The CDR3 has 14 amino acids. The germline gives CDR1 MDHEN, CDR2 SYDVKM. V lost 4 bases to trimming and J lost 5 bases; unmatched junction nucleotides: 7. CDR3 nucleotide sequence: TGTGCCAGCAGTTACGGCAGGGGGTTTTATGGCTACACCTTC. It yields the protein CASSYGRGFYGYTF.

This chain uses TRBV10-3 with TRBJ1-3; 9 bases fit TRBD1. This CDR3 has 15 residues. Trimming took 10 bases from V and 2 from J; bases not matched to a gene: 9. Germline V CDR1 and CDR2: ENHRY, SYGVKD. Written as DNA, the CDR3 is TGTGCCACCACCGAGGACAGGGGTCCTGGAAACACCATATATTTT. It is translated as CATTEDRGPGNTIYF.

The rearrangement uses TRBV11-3 and TRBJ2-1; 8 positions match TRBD2. Per germline, CDR1 SGHNT and CDR2 YENEEA. The CDR3 has 15 residues. J was trimmed by 0 bases and V by 3 bases; bases with no gene match: 1. CDR3 residues: CASSFSGASYNEQFF. The DNA of the CDR3 is TGTGCCAGCAGCTTTAGCGGGGCCTCCTACAATGAGCAGTTCTTC.

The chain has TRBV2 and TRBJ2-7; possibly TRBD1 for D (6 bases). The V end lost 6 bases, the J end lost 1 base, and 10 bases lay between the germline ends. The CDR3 is 13 residues long. CDR1 SNHLY and CDR2 FYNNEI come from the germline V gene. The CDR3 loop is CASRMTGSYEQYF. The CDR3 DNA is TGTGCCAGCAGAATGACAGGATCCTACGAGCAGTACTTC. Using reference TRBV2 and TRBJ2-7 for the parts outside the CDR3, the full variable domain is EPEVTQTPSHQVTQMGQEVILRCVPISNHLYFYWYRQILGQKVEFLVSFYNNEISEKSEIFDDQFSVERPDGSNFTLKIRSTKLEDSAMYFCASRMTGSYEQYFGPGTRLTVT.

The sample holds a few counts of this clone. The chain is built from TRBV4-3 and TRBJ2-5, with TRBD2 matching over 10 bases. The J segment lost 5 bases and the V segment lost 0 bases, leaving 12 bases of the junction unmatched. CDR1 LGHNA and CDR2 YSLEER come from the germline V gene. The CDR3 runs 18 residues. The CDR3 region is CASSQDQAGGLDVETQYF. The CDR3 nucleotides read TGCGCCAGCAGCCAAGATCAAGCGGGGGGGCTTGATGTGGAGACCCAGTACTTC.

The chain uses TRBV24-1 and TRBJ2-1, with D possibly being TRBD2 (6 bases). From germline, CDR1 is KGHDR and CDR2 SFDVKD. Trimming left V 3 bases short and J 6 bases short, with 17 bases between. The CDR3 has 16 residues. The chain's CDR3 is CATSDPGERASNEQFF. CDR3 in DNA: TGTGCCACCAGTGATCCCGGGGAGCGGGCTTCCAATGAGCAGTTCTTC.

The chain uses TRBV5-1 and TRBJ1-2; the D gene is possibly TRBD1 (5 bases). Germline V gene data show CDR1 as SGHRS and CDR2 as YFSETQ. The CDR3 extends over 14 amino acids. Between the trimmed V and J ends, which lost 5 bases and 0 bases, there was a span of 11 bases. The CDR3 DNA sequence: TGCGCCAGCAGGACAGAAGTTACTAACTATGGCTACACCTTC. Residues: CASRTEVTNYGYTF.

This clone was detected only a few times. The chain is built from TRBV21-1 and TRBJ1-5. TRBV21-1 is noted as a pseudogene. The CDR3 totals 17 residues. DNA for the CDR3: TGTGCCAGCAGGAAAGGGGGTGCAACGGAGGACTTCTGTCCCCAGCATTTT. This translates into CASRKGGATEDFCPQHF.

The chain couples TRBV20-1 to TRBJ2-1; TRBD2 matches 8 bases. With 5 bases clipped from V and 7 bases from J, the junction kept 13 bases outside the gene matches. The CDR3 has 15 residues. Germline CDR1 and CDR2: DFQATT and SNEGSKA (reference sequence). The CDR3 loop reads CSAGGGRRIDNEQFF. As DNA, the CDR3 is TGCAGTGCTGGTGGCGGGAGGCGTATAGATAATGAGCAGTTCTTC.

V usage is TRBV27 and J usage is TRBJ1-1; D is uncertain. This CDR3 contains 11 residues. CDR1 is MNHEY, CDR2 SMNVEV, per germline (reference sequence). Trimming stripped 4 bases from V and 6 bases from J, with 6 bases between. The CDR3 nucleotides read TGTGCCAGCAGTTCTCAGGCTGAAGCTTTCTTT. Encoded protein: CASSSQAEAFF.

The CDR3 loop is CASRPTGQNDSPLHF. DNA of the CDR3: TGTGCCAGCAGGCCGACAGGGCAAAATGATTCACCCCTCCACTTT. This chain joins TRBV6-6 and TRBJ1-6; TRBD1 matches at 7 bases. Germline V gives CDR1 MNHNY, CDR2 SVGAGI (reference sequence). The CDR3 has 15 residues. The J segment lost 8 bases and the V segment lost 6 bases, leaving 10 bases of the junction unmatched.

The rearrangement uses TRBV6-6 and TRBJ1-1, with 9 bases lining up with TRBD1. This CDR3 is 15 amino acids long. The junction had 5 bases not matched to a gene; V was cut back by 6 bases and J by 0 bases. The V gene's germline CDR1 is MNHNY and CDR2 SVGAGI (reference sequence). In nucleotides, the CDR3 is TGTGCCAGCAGGGTACAGGGGGCAATGAACACTGAAGCTTTCTTT. Its translation is CASRVQGAMNTEAFF.

This chain uses TRBV5-1 with TRBJ2-1; 8 bases align to TRBD1. The germline gives CDR1 SGHRS, CDR2 YFSETQ. The CDR3 is 15 amino acids. V trimming: 5 bases; J trimming: 2 bases; junction bases outside the gene matches: 6. CDR3 bases: TGCGCCAGCAGAGACGACAGGGGACCCTACAATGAGCAGTTCTTC. This codes for CASRDDRGPYNEQFF.

The chain uses TRBV5-3 and TRBJ1-5; maybe TRBD1 (5 bases). TRBV5-3 is reported as an ORF; its role is uncertain. CDR3 length: 14 residues. Trimming took 3 bases from V and 5 from J, leaving 12 bases between them. The CDR3, as DNA: TGTGCCAGAAGCTCAGGGAAAGGGGATCAGCCCCAGCATTTT. Amino acid sequence: CARSSGKGDQPQHF.

The rearrangement joins TRBV12-3 or TRBV12-4 to TRBJ1-4, with D possibly being TRBD1 (6 bases). Between the trimmed V and J ends, which lost 8 bases and 3 bases, there was a span of 10 bases. The CDR3 runs to 13 residues. In DNA, the CDR3 is TGTGCCAGCCGCCGGACAGCTAATGAAAAACTGTTTTTT. Translation: CASRRTANEKLFF.

This sequence joins TRBV3-1 (or the pseudogene TRBV3-2) and TRBJ2-7; weak D call: TRBD2 (5 bases). The CDR3 is 14 amino acids. The germline gives CDR1 LGHDT, CDR2 YNNKEL (reference sequence). V was pared by 1 base and J by 5 bases, with 12 bases between. CDR3 in DNA: TGTGCCAGCAGCCAAGGTCTCCATAGCGACGAGCAGTACTTC. It is translated as CASSQGLHSDEQYF.

The chain employs TRBV9 and TRBJ2-1, with D maybe TRBD1 (6 bases). From germline, CDR1 is SGDLS and CDR2 YYNGEE. CDR3 length: 13 amino acids. Trimming cost V 6 bases and J 5 bases, with 12 bases left between them. CDR3 protein: CASNEGGDNEQFF. As DNA, the CDR3 is TGTGCCAGCAACGAAGGGGGTGACAATGAGCAGTTCTTC.